The present TCR beta chain was sequenced within a study of metastatic and nonmetastatic thyroid tumors (dated by TCRdb to 2018 to 2021). Regarding the complete study: For patients with malignant and with benign thyroid disease, the researchers compared repertoires between peripheral blood samples and tumor or nodule tissue samples.

Libraries came from PCR. Sequencing was performed on an Illumina HiSeq 4000. High-throughput sequencing was used to profile the CDR3 region of the TCR beta-chain in every patient. The authors' analysis ran thus. CDR3 differences across clinicopathological groups were used to build a classifier for discriminating distant-metastatic papillary thyroid cancer patients. Repertoire diversity was assessed with the Shannon index, and tumor-blood repertoire similarity with the Morisita-Horn index. Clones were called with MiXCR by TCRdb after fastp trimmed the public reads at Q25, and only in-frame beta chains were retained. In this record, the V and J calls reflect TCRdb's handling and not the investigators' own analysis. The sample table shows about 40,000 clones, and more than 9.5% are seen once. Roughly a quarter of the sample goes to the ten largest clones. In its sample, this clone was seen many times. Its antigen is still unknown. No base quality values were provided; no much bigger clone lies one nucleotide off.

Overall study outcomes, separate from this receptor: In both blood and tumor samples, malignant tumors were reported to have significantly higher TCR beta diversity than benign nodules.

Before undergoing thyroid surgery, none of the patients had been given any kind of treatment. Patient clinical samples collected from about 2012 to 2019 were retrospectively analysed using T-cell receptor beta sequencing. The cysteine opens and the phenylalanine closes a CDR3 of 18 amino acids. Left in the record is the CDR3 DNA by itself, 54 bases read in frame from the first base. V loses 5 bases, J loses 8 bases, and the germline ends lie 27 bases apart. From a lookup of the germline V gene, CDR1 and CDR2 are MDHEN and SYDVKM. The clonotype originates from a female donor with papillary thyroid cancer or a benign thyroid nodule (not recorded which). Some clones in this sample may be carry-over from other donors' samples. The chain links TRBV28 with TRBJ2-2, with TRBD2 perhaps the D gene, on 6 matching bases. Sequenced input: blood. The DNA sequence is given as TGTGCCAGCAGTACCACCCGCGGGACGACCCTGGAGGGGGGGGAGCTGTTTTTT. It specifies CASSTTRGTTLEGGELFF.